A single sample is the source of the 13 T cell receptor beta chains below, sequenced in a study of blood T cells in healthy people across ages. A second PCR, run for about 7 to 11 cycles, used a sample-barcoded 5' primer plus a J-beta primer mix. TCRdb re-derived calls from the 5' RACE reads in MiXCR, one entry per CDR3 protein. The sample gives approximately 1,000,000 distinct CDR3 sequences, around two fifths of which show up once; around 13% is in the top ten. The specimen was blood. The receptors come from a young man in good health.

This chain uses TRBV6-6 with TRBJ1-3; TRBD1 matches 7 bases. In germline, CDR1 is MNHNY, CDR2 SVGAGI (reference sequence). This CDR3 has 15 amino acids. After removal of 8 bases from V and 4 bases from J, the junction contained 11 bases not matched to a gene. Here the CDR3 reads CASCQGRGRGNTIYF. For the CDR3, the DNA is TGTGCCAGCTGCCAGGGGAGGGGGCGCGGAAACACCATATATTTT.

This clonotype was seen a handful of times. The CDR3 DNA reads as TGCGCCAGCAGCCAAAAAGAGGGGTGGAGCTCCTACAATGAGCAGTTCTTC. This gives the protein CASSQKEGWSSYNEQFF. V is TRBV4-3 and J is TRBJ2-1; perhaps D is TRBD1 or TRBD2 (5 bases each). Between the trimmed V and J ends, which lost 2 bases and 0 bases, there was a span of 14 bases. CDR1 and CDR2 (germline): LGHNA, YSLEER. The length of the CDR3 is 17 residues.

Concerning this clonotype: At one boundary the junction diverges from the germline segment, which might be a read error. The gene calls are TRBV6-5 and TRBJ1-2, with a weak D call TRBD1 (6 bases). This CDR3 has 13 residues. Germline CDR1 is MNHEY and CDR2 is SVGAGI. In DNA form, the CDR3 reads TGTGCCGGCAGCCTCGGACAGACCTATGGCTACACCTTC. The encoded protein is CAGSLGQTYGYTF.

The V call is TRBV12-3 or TRBV12-4, the J call TRBJ2-5; 12 positions agree with TRBD2. This CDR3 contains 15 residues. V shed 6 bases and J 4 bases; nucleotides not matched to a gene: 6. CDR3 DNA sequence: TGTGCCAGCAGGAGCGGGACTAGCGGGTCAGAGACCCAGTACTTC. Its protein is CASRSGTSGSETQYF.

This clonotype was counted a few times. J is TRBJ2-3 and V is TRBV25-1, with 8 bases that match TRBD1. The CDR3 totals 15 residues. Trimming cost V 1 base and J 7 bases; bases outside gene matches: 7. Germline assignment: CDR1 MGHDK and CDR2 SYGVNS. CDR3 sequence reads: CASSEWAGGVNTQYF. The CDR3 DNA follows: TGTGCCAGCAGTGAATGGGCAGGGGGCGTAAATACGCAGTATTTT.

The chain recombines TRBV7-2 with TRBJ2-1; 8 bases agree with TRBD1. The length of the CDR3 is 19 residues. V lost 5 bases and J lost 3; bases outside the gene matches: 18. From germline, CDR1 is SGHTA and CDR2 FQGNSA. The CDR3: CASSVPGQEGSRVYNEQFF. CDR3 bases: TGTGCCAGCAGCGTACCGGGACAGGAAGGATCGAGGGTCTACAATGAGCAGTTCTTC.

This clonotype has more than one count but fewer than ten. A much larger clone lies a single base off, so this may be a read error. The chain couples TRBV6-5 to TRBJ2-7; D is undetermined. The germline V gene encodes CDR1 MNHEY and CDR2 SVGAGI. Trimming took 2 bases from V and 7 from J, leaving 12 bases between them. The CDR3 length is 13 residues. CDR3 bases: TGTGCCAGCAGTTACGGGCAGAACAATGAGCAGTACTTC. Translating it yields CASSYGQNNEQYF.

This sequence joins TRBV19 and TRBJ1-2; D possibly corresponds to TRBD1 (6 bases). This CDR3 is 14 amino acids long. Per the germline V gene, CDR1 is LNHDA and CDR2 is SQIVND (reference sequence). The V end was cut by 3 bases, the J end by 5 bases, with 13 bases between. CDR3 in DNA: TGTGCCAGTAGTATGGGCAGGGGTGGATATGGCTACACCTTC. Its translation is CASSMGRGGYGYTF.

The chain uses TRBV7-9 and TRBJ2-3; possibly TRBD2 for D (5 bases). This CDR3 has 18 residues. V was shortened by 2 bases and J by 0 bases, with 18 bases between the two germline ends. The germline V gene encodes CDR1 SEHNR and CDR2 FQNEAQ (reference sequence). The CDR3 reads CASSLSSGKRMSTDTQYF. CDR3 bases: TGTGCCAGCAGCTTATCCTCGGGAAAGAGGATGAGCACAGATACGCAGTATTTT. Full variable domain (outside the CDR3, taken from reference TRBV7-9 and TRBJ2-3): DTGVSQNPRHKITKRGQNVTFRCDPISEHNRLYWYRQTLGQGPEFLTYFQNEAQLEKSRLLSDRFSAERPKGSFSTLEIQRTEQGDSAMYLCASSLSSGKRMSTDTQYFGPGTRLTVL.

The rearrangement links TRBV27 to TRBJ2-3; the match to TRBD2 covers 9 bases. The germline V gene has CDR1 MNHEY and CDR2 SMNVEV (reference sequence). The CDR3 is made up of 14 amino acids. V shed 6 bases and J 1 base; nucleotides not matched to a gene: 2. CDR3 loop: CASRASGGTDTQYF. The CDR3, as DNA: TGTGCCAGCAGGGCTAGCGGGGGCACAGATACGCAGTATTTT.

This chain links TRBV10-3 with TRBJ1-5; D call uncertain. This CDR3 has 14 residues. Trimming stripped 8 bases from V and 3 bases from J, with 14 bases between. Germline CDR1 ENHRY, CDR2 SYGVKD. The CDR3 loop is CAIAAEGFNQPQHF. CDR3 nucleotides: TGTGCCATCGCTGCGGAGGGCTTCAATCAGCCCCAGCATTTT.

The chain employs TRBV7-9 and TRBJ1-4, with D possibly being TRBD1 (5 bases). The CDR3 loop spans 19 amino acids. V shed 2 bases and J shed 3 bases, with 22 bases lying between them. Germline V lookup: CDR1 SEHNR, CDR2 FQNEAQ (reference sequence). CDR3 sequence reads: CASSLRRGQHSSANEKLFF. CDR3 DNA sequence: TGTGCCAGCAGCTTACGCCGTGGACAACATTCTTCAGCTAATGAAAAACTGTTTTTT.

V usage is TRBV18 and J usage is TRBJ2-7; D is tentatively TRBD1 or TRBD2 (5 bases each). The CDR3 loop spans 14 amino acids. V lost 6 bases and J lost 7, with 19 bases in between. Germline-derived CDR1 and CDR2 are KGHSH and LQKENI. In DNA form, the CDR3 reads TGTGCCAGCTCCCCCTCCGTTGGGGGTCGGGAGCAGTACTTC. It yields the protein CASSPSVGGREQYF.